These 8 T cell receptor beta chains originate from one sample sequenced in a study of post-analysis software for immune sequencing data. TCR beta cDNA libraries included unique molecular identifiers. MiXCR, applied by TCRdb to the PCR reads, yields one record per CDR3 protein. The data show 350,000 to 500,000 distinct CDR3 sequences, less than 40% seen once. The antigens these receptors bind are not known. Overall study results and limits: Compared with controls, patients had more of five TRBV segments, including TRBV5-6, TRBV5-1 and TRBV20-1.

The specimen sequenced was blood. All receptors come from a girl aged 2-15 years with multiple sclerosis.

This rearrangement joins TRBV28 to TRBJ1-2, with D tentatively TRBD1 (6 bases). Germline-derived CDR1 and CDR2 are MDHEN and SYDVKM. The CDR3 contains 14 residues. With 3 bases removed from V and 3 bases from J, the gap between germline ends came to 11 bases. Here the CDR3 reads CASSFPRGDYGYTF. The CDR3 DNA reads as TGTGCCAGCAGTTTCCCCAGGGGCGACTATGGCTACACCTTC.

This clonotype has a handful of counts. The chain couples TRBV5-1 to TRBJ2-7, with D perhaps TRBD1 (6 bases). V lost 0 bases, J lost 5 bases, and 12 bases lay in between. Germline CDR1 is SGHRS and CDR2 is YFSETQ. This CDR3 region has 14 residues. CDR3 protein: CASSLAGTMNEQYF. In DNA, the CDR3 is TGCGCCAGCAGCTTGGCCGGGACAATGAACGAGCAGTACTTC. Drawing the rest from reference TRBV5-1 and TRBJ2-7, the complete variable domain is KAGVTQTPRYLIKTRGQQVTLSCSPISGHRSVSWYQQTPGQGLQFLFEYFSETQRNKGNFPGRFSGRQFSNSRSEMNVSTLELGDSALYLCASSLAGTMNEQYFGPGTRLTVT.

This chain joins TRBV12-3 or TRBV12-4 and TRBJ2-3, with D possibly matching TRBD2 (5 bases). Trimming removed 6 bases from V and 1 base from J, with 14 bases in between. This CDR3 has 15 residues. The CDR3 reads CASSPIGMGTDTQYF. CDR3 sequence (DNA): TGTGCCAGCAGCCCAATCGGGATGGGCACAGATACGCAGTATTTT.

This chain's CDR3 is CASSSPWISGSTNEQFF. The CDR3, as DNA: TGCGCCAGCAGCTCCCCCTGGATTAGCGGGAGTACGAATGAGCAGTTCTTC. The chain combines TRBV5-1 with TRBJ2-1, with 9 bases that match TRBD2. CDR1 is SGHRS, CDR2 YFSETQ, per germline. The CDR3 has 17 amino acids. J was trimmed by 7 bases and V by 3 bases; bases with no gene match: 14.

This clonotype was found a few times. This CDR3 is CSAQWGVSTDTQYF. The CDR3 coding sequence is TGCAGCGCCCAGTGGGGGGTATCGACAGATACGCAGTATTTT. V is TRBV29-1 and J is TRBJ2-3; D might be TRBD2 (6 bases). This CDR3 is 14 amino acids long. The germline V gene encodes CDR1 SQVTM and CDR2 ANQGSEA. Deletions cut 7 bases from V and 3 bases from J, with 17 bases between.

The chain links TRBV20-1 to TRBJ1-1, with a tentative D call TRBD1 (6 bases). CDR3 length: 17 amino acids. Germline assignment: CDR1 DFQATT and CDR2 SNEGSKA (reference sequence). Trimming removed 6 bases at V and 4 bases at J, with 27 bases between. In DNA, the CDR3 is TGCAGTGCCCCCCGAACCGGGACATTCTATCCGCGCACTGAAGCTTTCTTT. Residues: CSAPRTGTFYPRTEAFF.

The chain joins TRBV29-1 to TRBJ1-1, with D possibly matching TRBD1 (6 bases). Germline CDR1 and CDR2: SQVTM and ANQGSEA. The CDR3 covers 14 residues. V lost 2 bases to trimming and J lost 8 bases, with 18 bases between them. CDR3 in amino acids: CSVEHRSQGYEAFF. CDR3 nucleotides: TGCAGCGTTGAACACCGTTCCCAGGGGTACGAAGCTTTCTTT.

This clonotype has only a few counts. The gene calls are TRBV12-3 or TRBV12-4 and TRBJ2-5, with TRBD2 matching 8 bases. Trimming removed 5 bases from V and 5 bases from J; junction bases left unmatched: 7. The CDR3 has 14 amino acids. The CDR3 is CASSPSGSGETQYF. The CDR3 nucleotides read TGTGCCAGCAGTCCAAGCGGGAGCGGGGAGACCCAGTACTTC.